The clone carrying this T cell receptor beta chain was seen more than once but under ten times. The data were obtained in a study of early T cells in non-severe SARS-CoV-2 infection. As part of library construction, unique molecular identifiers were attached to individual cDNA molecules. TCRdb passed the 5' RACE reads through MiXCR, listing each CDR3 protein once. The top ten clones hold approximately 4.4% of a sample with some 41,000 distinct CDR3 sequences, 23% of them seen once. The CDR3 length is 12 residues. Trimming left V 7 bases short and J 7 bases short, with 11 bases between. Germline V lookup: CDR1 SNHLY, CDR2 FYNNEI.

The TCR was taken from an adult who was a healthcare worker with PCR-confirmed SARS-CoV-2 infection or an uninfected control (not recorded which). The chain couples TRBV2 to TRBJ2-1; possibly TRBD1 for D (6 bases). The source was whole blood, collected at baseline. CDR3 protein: CASTGVGNEQFF. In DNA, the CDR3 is TGTGCCAGCACAGGGGTAGGAAATGAGCAGTTCTTC.